The entry below gives a single T cell receptor (beta chain) sequence along with its context. The antigen remains unidentified. This record comes from a study of cytomegalovirus exposure and HLA in healthy donors. Study overall: Caucasian-associated ancestry cluster membership applied to less than 85% of around 400 genotyped donors. Study observations and caveats: Analysis was performed later, and it showed HLA-associated TCR beta chains to be more clonally expanded than equally common others. About 90% or about 30% of the time was how often most TCR beta V segments were productive, according to an earlier analysis.

Germline V lookup: CDR1 SGHVS, CDR2 FNYEAQ. V trimming: 4 bases; J trimming: 3 bases; junction bases outside the gene matches: 4. The CDR3 loop spans 14 amino acids. The PCR used 60 Vbeta and 13 Jbeta primers. Assay: immunoSEQ multiplex PCR; the TCRdb copy retains only in-frame clones and omits some. The sample gives 100,000 to 150,000 clones, 70% to 80% of which show up once; more than 1.5% is in the top ten. Sample: PBMCs. The TCR originated in a man in his forties or fifties in good health and CMV-seronegative. The chain has TRBV7-6 and TRBJ2-7; 9 bases are shared with TRBD1. The CDR3 DNA reads TGTGCCAGCAGCTCGGGACAGGGAAACTACGAGCAGTACTTC. Translation: CASSSGQGNYEQYF. The entire variable domain, with the rest obtained from reference TRBV7-6 and TRBJ2-7, is as follows: GAGVSQSPRYKVTKRGQDVALRCDPISGHVSLYWYRQALGQGPEFLTYFNYEAQQDKSGLPNDRFSAERPEGSISTLTIQRTEQRDSAMYRCASSSGQGNYEQYFGPGTRLTVT.